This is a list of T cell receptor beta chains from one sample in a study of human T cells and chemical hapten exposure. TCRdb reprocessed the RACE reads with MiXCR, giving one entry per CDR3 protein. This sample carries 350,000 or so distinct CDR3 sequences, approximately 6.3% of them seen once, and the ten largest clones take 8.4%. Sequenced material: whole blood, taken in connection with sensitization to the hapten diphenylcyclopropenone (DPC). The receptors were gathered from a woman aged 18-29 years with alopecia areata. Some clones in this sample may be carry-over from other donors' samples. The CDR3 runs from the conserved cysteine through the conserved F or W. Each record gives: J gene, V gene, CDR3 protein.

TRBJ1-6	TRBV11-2	CASSLPGYNSPLHF
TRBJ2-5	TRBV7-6	CASSLTTGVIQETQYF
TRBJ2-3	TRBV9	CASSGGAAGDNTDTQYF
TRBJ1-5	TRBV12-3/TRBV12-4	CASSFISSNQPQHF
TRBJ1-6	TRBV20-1	CSARVGTNYNSPLHF
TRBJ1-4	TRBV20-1	CSARETGTGGGKLFF
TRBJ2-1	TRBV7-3	CASSITGVGDEQFF
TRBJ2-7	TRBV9	CASSPPRSDRRPSSRYEQYF
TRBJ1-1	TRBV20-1	CSARRAGRGNTEAFF
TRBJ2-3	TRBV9	CASSVVAADTQYF
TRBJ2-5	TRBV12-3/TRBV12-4	CASSRIAGTQYF
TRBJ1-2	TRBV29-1	CSVGDSHRPNYGYTF
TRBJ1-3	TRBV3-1	CASSQDSGGSGNTIYF
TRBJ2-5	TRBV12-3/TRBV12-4	CASSRRGSETQYF
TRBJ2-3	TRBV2	CASGRETYTDTQYF
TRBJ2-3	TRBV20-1	CSARAPTGLALTDTQYF